Shown below are 19 T cell receptor beta chains from a single sample sequenced in a study of blood T cells in healthy people across ages. For the second PCR, which ran for about 7 to 11 cycles, a sample-barcoded 5' primer and a J-beta primer mix were used. Using its own MiXCR run on the 5' RACE reads, TCRdb lists one record per CDR3 protein. The sample carries under 1 million distinct CDR3 sequences, around two fifths recorded once. Sample: blood. The receptors were sampled from a man aged 55 to 70 in good health.

This clonotype occurred a few times. The chain combines TRBV25-1 with TRBJ2-6; no reliable D call. This CDR3 is 15 amino acids long. Trimming removed 1 base from V and 3 bases from J, with 7 bases in between. Germline V CDR1 and CDR2: MGHDK, SYGVNS. Here the CDR3 DNA reads TGTGCCAGCAGTGAATCAGTGTATGGGGCCAACGTCCTGACTTTC. Protein: CASSESVYGANVLTF.

The sample holds a few counts of this clonotype. The J gene is TRBJ1-4, the V gene TRBV10-3, with TRBD1 matching 11 bases. The CDR3 runs 13 residues. The V gene end was trimmed by 10 bases and the J gene end by 7 bases; junction bases not matched to a gene: 5. The germline gives CDR1 ENHRY, CDR2 SYGVKD. The CDR3 region is CATWTGGSEKLFF. The CDR3 DNA reads as TGTGCCACCTGGACAGGGGGCAGTGAAAAACTGTTTTTT.

The chain carries TRBV12-3 or TRBV12-4 and TRBJ2-1; D is perhaps TRBD1 or TRBD2 (6 bases each). The V gene lost 6 bases and the J gene lost 9 bases, with 12 bases spanning the gap. The CDR3 length is 12 residues. Here the CDR3 DNA reads TGTGCCAGCAGGCTACGGGGGCTTGAGCAGTTCTTC. This gives the protein CASRLRGLEQFF.

This clonotype showed up just a few times. The chain recombines TRBV6-4 with TRBJ2-1; D call uncertain. Per germline, CDR1 MRHNA and CDR2 SNTAGT. Deletions cut 9 bases from V and 7 bases from J, with 4 bases between. CDR3 length: 9 residues. DNA for the CDR3: TGTGCCAGGCCGAATGAGCAGTTCTTC. Translating gives CARPNEQFF.

The V and J genes are TRBV6-2 or TRBV6-3 and TRBJ2-3; 12 nucleotides align to TRBD2. V dropped 4 bases and J dropped 0; count of bases not matched to a gene: 11. CDR3 length: 19 residues. Germline V lookup: CDR1 MNHEY, CDR2 SVGEGT. CDR3 in amino acids: CASSLNLLAGGSSTDTQYF. The CDR3 nucleotides are TGTGCCAGCAGTTTGAATCTGCTAGCGGGGGGGAGTAGCACAGATACGCAGTATTTT.

The rearrangement joins TRBV7-2 to TRBJ1-4; no clear D. The CDR3 totals 13 residues. The germline CDR1 and CDR2 sequences are SGHTA and FQGNSA. V was cut by 6 bases and J by 3 bases, with 8 bases left in between. The CDR3 is CASSIVANEKLFF. CDR3 nucleotides: TGTGCCAGCAGTATAGTGGCTAATGAAAAACTGTTTTTT.

In this sample, this clonotype turned up a few times. The rearrangement links TRBV27 to TRBJ2-1, with a possible D match to TRBD1 (5 bases). Trimming took 5 bases from V and 5 from J, leaving 16 bases between them. The CDR3 is made up of 15 amino acids. Per germline, CDR1 MNHEY and CDR2 SMNVEV (reference sequence). DNA of the CDR3: TGTGCCAGCAGTCAAGACAGATTGATAAACAATGAGCAGTTCTTC. Translated, it gives CASSQDRLINNEQFF.

This clonotype turned up a few times. The rearrangement links TRBV5-1 to TRBJ2-1, with 15 nucleotides matching TRBD2. Germline lookup yields CDR1 SGHRS and CDR2 YFSETQ. After removal of 1 base from V and 13 bases from J, the junction contained 9 bases not matched to a gene. This CDR3 is 16 amino acids long. CDR3 in amino acids: CASSLIGTSGGPIQFF. Written as DNA, the CDR3 is TGCGCCAGCAGCTTGATTGGGACTAGCGGGGGGCCGATACAGTTCTTC.

The chain uses TRBV12-5 and TRBJ1-6; tentative D call: TRBD1 (5 bases). The CDR3 is 17 amino acids. The V end was cut by 7 bases, the J end by 8 bases, with 24 bases between. Per the germline V gene, CDR1 is LGHNT and CDR2 is FRNRAP. CDR3 DNA: TGTGCTAGTGCCCTTTGGCCGGGGGAGAGGGGTCATTCACCCCTCCACTTT. Protein: CASALWPGERGHSPLHF.

This clonotype was found a few times. This chain links TRBV3-1 with TRBJ2-6, with a weak D call TRBD1 (6 bases). V was trimmed by 1 base and J by 4 bases, leaving 14 bases between them. This CDR3 comprises 17 residues. Germline V CDR1 and CDR2: LGHDT, YNNKEL (reference sequence). DNA of the CDR3: TGTGCCAGCAGCCAAGTGGTACAGGGATACGGGGCCAACGTCCTGACTTTC. Translation gives CASSQVVQGYGANVLTF.

This clonotype was seen only a few times. The chain uses TRBV3-1 and TRBJ2-1, with D perhaps matching TRBD1 or TRBD2 (5 bases each). The CDR3 is 13 amino acids. The germline V gene has CDR1 LGHDT and CDR2 YNNKEL (reference sequence). V lost 4 bases and J 6 bases, leaving 10 bases between the germline ends. CDR3 sequence: CASSPNGANEQFF. In nucleotides, the CDR3 is TGTGCCAGCAGCCCGAACGGGGCCAATGAGCAGTTCTTC.

This sequence joins TRBV28 and TRBJ2-5, with 11 bases fitting TRBD1. V dropped 2 bases and J dropped 4; count of bases not matched to a gene: 3. Per the germline V gene, CDR1 is MDHEN and CDR2 is SYDVKM. CDR3 size: 15 residues. This CDR3 is CASSLMGTGGETQYF. CDR3 nucleotide sequence: TGTGCCAGCAGTTTAATGGGGACAGGGGGAGAGACCCAGTACTTC. The whole variable domain, filled in from reference TRBV28 and TRBJ2-5, reads DVKVTQSSRYLVKRTGEKVFLECVQDMDHENMFWYRQDPGLGLRLIYFSYDVKMKEKGDIPEGYSVSREKKERFSLILESASTNQTSMYLCASSLMGTGGETQYFGPGTRLLVL.

This clonotype appeared many times. The chain uses TRBV29-1 and TRBJ2-5; D is uncertain. The germline CDR1 and CDR2 sequences are SQVTM and ANQGSEA. V lost 7 bases to trimming and J lost 2 bases, with 11 bases between them. The CDR3 sequence is 12 residues long. The DNA for the CDR3 is TGCAGCGGCCAAACAGATCAAGAGACCCAGTACTTC. Amino acids: CSGQTDQETQYF.

The genes are TRBV25-1 and TRBJ2-5; the D gene is possibly TRBD1 (6 bases). Trimming removed 0 bases from V and 4 bases from J, with 9 bases in between. This CDR3 spans 14 amino acids. Germline CDR1 reads MGHDK; CDR2 reads SYGVNS. The CDR3 protein is CASSEYRGGETQYF. In nucleotides, the CDR3 is TGTGCCAGCAGTGAATACAGGGGTGGAGAGACCCAGTACTTC.

The chain is built from TRBV24-1 and TRBJ2-3; tentative D call: TRBD1 (6 bases). The length of the CDR3 is 14 residues. Trimming left V 5 bases short and J 12 bases short, with 20 bases between. Germline CDR1 KGHDR, CDR2 SFDVKD. CDR3 loop: CATSGPMGAGFQYF. The CDR3 nucleotides are TGTGCCACCAGTGGCCCCATGGGGGCCGGATTTCAGTATTTT.

This chain connects TRBV3-1 to TRBJ1-2; 9 bases are a match to TRBD1. The germline CDR1 and CDR2 sequences are LGHDT and YNNKEL (reference sequence). CDR3 length: 16 residues. V lost 4 bases, J lost 1 base, and 7 bases stayed unmatched. CDR3 nucleotide sequence: TGTGCCAGCAGCCCGGGACAGGGACTCGTTAACTATGGCTACACCTTC. Translation: CASSPGQGLVNYGYTF.

The chain uses TRBV7-2 and TRBJ2-1; D is possibly TRBD2 (6 bases). CDR1 and CDR2 from the germline V gene are SGHTA and FQGNSA. The CDR3 covers 15 residues. V lost 5 bases and J lost 4, with 15 bases in between. The CDR3 coding sequence is TGTGCCAGCAGCCTCCTAACGGGACTGTACAATGAGCAGTTCTTC. Translated, it gives CASSLLTGLYNEQFF.

The chain carries TRBV7-9 and TRBJ1-4, with 11 bases that match TRBD1. V gave up 0 bases and J gave up 4 bases; unmatched junction bases: 7. The V gene's germline CDR1 is SEHNR and CDR2 FQNEAQ (reference sequence). The CDR3 extends over 18 amino acids. CDR3 in amino acids: CASSLAHGQGAINEKLFF. CDR3 in DNA: TGTGCCAGCAGCTTAGCGCACGGACAGGGGGCAATTAATGAAAAACTGTTTTTT. Supplemented by reference TRBV7-9 and TRBJ1-4, the full variable domain reads DTGVSQNPRHKITKRGQNVTFRCDPISEHNRLYWYRQTLGQGPEFLTYFQNEAQLEKSRLLSDRFSAERPKGSFSTLEIQRTEQGDSAMYLCASSLAHGQGAINEKLFFGSGTQLSVL.

This clonotype turned up a few times. This chain links TRBV20-1 with TRBJ2-7; 7 nucleotides agree with TRBD2. The CDR3 totals 14 residues. V gave up 2 bases and J gave up 0 bases; unmatched junction bases: 4. Germline-derived CDR1 and CDR2 are DFQATT and SNEGSKA (reference sequence). The CDR3, as DNA: TGCAGTGCTAGAATGGCTAGCGGCTCCTACGAGCAGTACTTC. The encoded protein is CSARMASGSYEQYF.